This T cell receptor (beta chain) was found in a study of cytomegalovirus exposure and HLA in healthy donors (TCRdb year 2017). In the study overall: A later analysis indicated that the 120 validation repertoires were generated on the platform also employed for the 600 to 750 repertoires of the first cohort. In addition to the first cohort of 650 to 800 subjects, a separate validation cohort of about 120 different subjects was used. The study was designed to test whether signatures of past pathogen exposure could be identified by cataloging public T cell receptors. The study combined high-throughput TCR immunosequencing, statistical association of individual TCRs with disease status, and machine learning to predict cytomegalovirus infection status.

On the study overall, not on this receptor specifically: The study listed 170 or so TCR beta chains as associated with cytomegalovirus. A few of the identified cytomegalovirus-associated TCR beta chains were confirmed in vitro to be specific for cytomegalovirus antigens. The authors suggested that the approach could potentially be extended to other disease states and immunological phenotypes. The classifier was reported to diagnose cytomegalovirus status with high specificity and sensitivity in both the original cohort and the validation cohort. Most TCR sequences were observed very rarely across donors, whereas some public TCRs were present in many individuals. In a later analysis, TCRs clustered in the first cohort were found to also tend to co-occur in the roughly 110 validation repertoires, with about 94% of cluster scores above 0. All 120 or so repertoires were used to score co-occurrence in the validation cohort in a later analysis, because that analysis had no HLA typing for the cohort.

The donors belonged to the validation cohort of about 130 subjects, which was separate from the roughly 700-subject first cohort. About this clone: The antigen it recognizes is unknown. Base qualities are not at hand, and no much larger clone is one base apart.

Library preparation was by the immunoSEQ multiplex PCR assay. The published analysis was carried out like this. A statistical classification framework was built for diagnosing cytomegalovirus status from the catalog of TCR beta chain sequences. In its TCRdb copy, this immuneACCESS table keeps in-frame sequences only and misses some clones. Where compared with another copy, unresolved V genes explain less than half of these, and the others have no known cause. Clone size and the V and J calls come from that table; the DNA yielded D and trimming. Across this sample there are about 190,000 clones, with 65% to 85% seen only once. The ten largest clones add up to roughly 2.8% of the sample. This sequence originates from a woman aged 18-29 years in good health and CMV-seropositive. Sequenced material: PBMCs.

The CDR3 in this case is CASSLETGGLIEQFF. The sequenced DNA: TGCGCCAGCAGCTTGGAGACAGGGGGGTTAATTGAGCAGTTCTTC. This chain is built from TRBV5-1 and TRBJ2-1; 9 junctional bases match TRBD1. Clipping removes 0 bases from V and 9 bases from J, with 7 as the unmatched junction base count. The CDR1 and CDR2 encoded by the germline V gene are SGHRS and YFSETQ. Spanning cysteine to phenylalanine, the CDR3 consists of 15 amino acids. Kept here is only the CDR3 DNA, which spans 45 bases and is read in frame from base 1.